This note documents a single T cell receptor beta chain sequence. The antigen is undetermined. This entry is derived from a study of cytomegalovirus exposure and HLA in healthy donors. General study results and limits: The authors later linked a missense DCLRE1C variant to TCR beta V- and J-gene trimming.

Primers: 60 Vbeta forward and 13 Jbeta reverse. The authors' processing: Approximately 80 million unique TCR beta chains, roughly 11 million of them shared, were counted by a later analysis. Clones were read by immunoSEQ multiplex PCR, and TCRdb kept only the in-frame ones, dropping some. The V and J calls and clone size were taken over from that table, and D and trimming were inferred from the DNA. The data contain about 210,000 clones, 81% of them singletons. CDR1 is SGHVS, CDR2 FQNEAQ, per germline. J gave up 5 bases and V 5 bases, and 4 bases lay outside the gene matches. The CDR3 is made up of 13 amino acids.

This TCR was recovered from a man aged 35-49 years in good health and CMV-seropositive. The chain is built from TRBV7-8 and TRBJ2-5; 8 positions agree with TRBD2. Material: PBMCs. The CDR3 coding sequence is TGTGCCAGCAGCCGGGGGGGGATGGAGACCCAGTACTTC. It specifies CASSRGGMETQYF.